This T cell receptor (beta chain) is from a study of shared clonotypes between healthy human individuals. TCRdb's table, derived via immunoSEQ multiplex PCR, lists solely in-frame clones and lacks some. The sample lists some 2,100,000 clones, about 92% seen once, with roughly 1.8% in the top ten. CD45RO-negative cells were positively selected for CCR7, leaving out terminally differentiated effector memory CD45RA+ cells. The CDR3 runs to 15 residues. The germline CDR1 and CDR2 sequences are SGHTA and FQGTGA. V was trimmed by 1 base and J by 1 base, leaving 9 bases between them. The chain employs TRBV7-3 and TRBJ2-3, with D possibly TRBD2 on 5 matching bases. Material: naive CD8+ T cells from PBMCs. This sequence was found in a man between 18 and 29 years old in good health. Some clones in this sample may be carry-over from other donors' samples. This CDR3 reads CASSLSGQRTDTQYF. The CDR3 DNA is TGTGCCAGCAGCTTAAGCGGGCAGCGCACAGATACGCAGTATTTT.